This T cell receptor (beta chain) emerged from a study of control samples from healthy donors and cancer patients. Assay used: immunoSEQ multiplex PCR; TCRdb lists only in-frame clones, some missing. The sample holds some 54,000 clones, approximately 95% seen once. Germline CDR1 LNHDA, CDR2 SQIVND (reference sequence). The length of the CDR3 is 16 residues. With V trimmed by 6 bases and J by 4 bases, 12 bases remained unmatched. This clone showed up just once. The sample consisted of blood. This sequence was found in a woman in her 30s in good health. The chain employs TRBV19 and TRBJ2-3; 8 bases are a match to TRBD2. The CDR3: CASSPTGTSSADTQYF. The CDR3 nucleotides are TGTGCCAGTAGCCCAACCGGGACTAGTTCGGCAGATACGCAGTATTTT.